The subject of this entry is one TCR beta chain. The antigen remains unidentified. This CDR3 is built from 16 residues. CDR1 and CDR2 from the germline V gene are SGHRS and YFSETQ. Unmatched junction bases numbered 5, after V lost 0 bases and J lost 2 bases. The data stem from a study of cytotoxic CD8 clonotypes in ibrutinib-treated CLL. Study as a whole: Mean productive templates were 255,043; mean productive rearrangements were around 91,000. Points from the study as a whole: Baseline levels of clonality went above those of age-matched healthy donors and moved with circulating CD8+ T-cell counts.

Profiled with immunoSEQ multiplex PCR; TCRdb holds only in-frame clones, not every one. Of around 140,000 clones listed, 75% to 90% are singletons. The chain is built from TRBV5-1 and TRBJ2-1; 7 bases align to TRBD2. The sample consisted of PBMCs, taken after 24 months of ibrutinib treatment. This receptor was identified in a human donor with chronic lymphocytic leukemia. This CDR3 reads CASSLAGGSAYNEQFF. The CDR3 DNA reads as TGCGCCAGCAGCTTGGCTGGCGGGAGTGCCTACAATGAGCAGTTCTTC.